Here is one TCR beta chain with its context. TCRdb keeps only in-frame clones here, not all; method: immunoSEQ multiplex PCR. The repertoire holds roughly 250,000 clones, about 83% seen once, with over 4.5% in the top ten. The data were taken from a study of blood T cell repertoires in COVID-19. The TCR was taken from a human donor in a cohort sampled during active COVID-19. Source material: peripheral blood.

The CDR3 protein is CASSPWGGKGNTIYF. CDR3 bases: TGTGCCAGCAGCCCCTGGGGGGGGAAGGGAAACACCATATATTTT. The chain carries TRBV3-1 (or the pseudogene TRBV3-2) and TRBJ1-3; TRBD1 is a possible D gene (5 bases). Between the trimmed V and J ends, which lost 4 bases and 4 bases, there was a span of 14 bases. Germline V gene lookup returns CDR1 LGHDT and CDR2 YNNKEL (reference sequence). There are 15 residues in the CDR3.